The 12 T cell receptor beta chains reported below all come from one sample, sequenced in a study of identifying expanded T cells in peripheral blood (dated by TCRdb to about 2019). Libraries were made using the immunoSEQ multiplex PCR assay. The clones in this table, taken by TCRdb from immuneACCESS, are in-frame only. Not every clone is retained; where verified, under half of the shortfall comes from an unresolved V gene, and the cause of the rest is unknown. Within this sample are roughly 100,000 clones, with 88% of them counted one time only. Together, the top ten hold roughly 15% of the sample. The sequenced sample consisted of blood. The receptors stem from a person aged 18 to 69 in good health.

The chain uses TRBV7-7 and TRBJ2-3; 11 bases line up with TRBD2. In germline, CDR1 is SSHAT, CDR2 FNYEAQ (reference sequence). V shed 5 bases and J 0 bases; nucleotides not matched to a gene: 4. The CDR3 spans 16 residues. The chain's CDR3 is CASSPGTSGSTDTQYF. The CDR3 DNA reads TGTGCCAGCAGCCCTGGGACTAGCGGAAGCACAGATACGCAGTATTTT.

This rearrangement joins TRBV14 to TRBJ1-2; no definite D call. The V gene's germline CDR1 is SGHDN and CDR2 FVKESK. Trimming took 0 bases from V and 8 from J, leaving 13 bases between them. The length of the CDR3 is 14 residues. This chain's CDR3 is CASSQDLGISGYTF. The CDR3 DNA follows: TGTGCCAGCAGCCAAGACCTGGGGATCTCGGGCTACACCTTC. Full variable domain (missing parts from reference TRBV14 and TRBJ1-2): EAGVTQFPSHSVIEKGQTVTLRCDPISGHDNLYWYRRVMGKEIKFLLHFVKESKQDESGMPNNRFLAERTGGTYSTLKVQPAELEDSGVYFCASSQDLGISGYTFGSGTRLTVV.

The chain links TRBV23-1 to TRBJ2-1; 9 bases map to TRBD1. TRBV23-1 carries the ORF label, with uncertain function. CDR3 size: 14 residues. The J segment lost 3 bases and the V segment lost 7 bases, leaving 4 bases of the junction unmatched. CDR3 DNA: TGCGCCAGCACGGGACAGGGCCGCTACAATGAGCAGTTCTTC. It encodes CASTGQGRYNEQFF.

This chain uses TRBV7-2 with TRBJ2-2; maybe TRBD1 (7 bases). Per germline, CDR1 SGHTA and CDR2 FQGNSA. V lost 1 base and J lost 8, with 14 bases in between. The CDR3 runs 15 residues. In DNA, the CDR3 is TGTGCCAGCAGCTTAGATCCAGGGGGGAAAGGGGAGCTGTTTTTT. Residues: CASSLDPGGKGELFF. Drawing the rest from reference TRBV7-2 and TRBJ2-2, the complete variable domain is GAGVSQSPSNKVTEKGKDVELRCDPISGHTALYWYRQSLGQGLEFLIYFQGNSAPDKSGLPSDRFSAERTGGSVSTLTIQRTQQEDSAVYLCASSLDPGGKGELFFGEGSRLTVL.

The chain combines TRBV11-2 with TRBJ2-5; the match to TRBD2 covers 7 bases. V gave up 5 bases and J gave up 5 bases; unmatched junction bases: 8. This CDR3 is built from 14 residues. Germline CDR1 and CDR2: SGHAT and FQNNGV. The CDR3 nucleotides are TGTGCCAGCAGCCTCCTCTGGGGGGGGGAGACCCAGTACTTC. Translated, it gives CASSLLWGGETQYF.

The J gene is TRBJ2-1, the V gene TRBV14, with 10 bases lining up with TRBD1. Germline V gene data show CDR1 as SGHDN and CDR2 as FVKESK. The CDR3 extends over 15 amino acids. Trimming removed 3 bases from V and 6 bases from J; junction bases left unmatched: 5. CDR3 protein: CASSQRQGAANEQFF. The CDR3 DNA reads TGTGCCAGCAGCCAGCGACAGGGGGCGGCCAATGAGCAGTTCTTC.

The chain recombines TRBV10-3 with TRBJ1-5; D is unclear. CDR3 length equals 12 residues. Germline loops: CDR1 ENHRY, CDR2 SYGVKD. The V end lost 0 bases, the J end lost 6 bases, and 3 bases lay between the germline ends. CDR3 sequence (DNA): TGTGCCATCAGTGAGTCGAGTCAGCCCCAGCATTTT. Its translation is CAISESSQPQHF.

This sequence joins TRBV15 and TRBJ1-1; 7 bases fit TRBD1. The CDR3 covers 13 residues. With V trimmed by 5 bases and J by 1 base, 1 base remained unmatched. CDR1 and CDR2 from the germline V gene are LNHNV and YYDKDF (reference sequence). This CDR3 is CATSWTGNTEAFF. In DNA, the CDR3 is TGTGCCACCAGCTGGACAGGGAACACTGAAGCTTTCTTT.

The J gene is TRBJ2-1, the V gene TRBV6-4; D is unresolved. The germline V gene encodes CDR1 MRHNA and CDR2 SNTAGT. Trimming removed 3 bases from V and 5 bases from J, with 11 bases in between. This CDR3 has 14 residues. The chain's CDR3 is CASSEPARNNEQFF. CDR3 DNA: TGTGCCAGCAGTGAACCTGCCAGGAACAATGAGCAGTTCTTC.

This chain joins TRBV6-4 and TRBJ2-1; weak D call: TRBD1 (6 bases). V shed 6 bases and J shed 0 bases, with 15 bases lying between them. Germline CDR1 reads MRHNA; CDR2 reads SNTAGT. This CDR3 is 16 amino acids long. Written as DNA, the CDR3 is TGTGCCAGCAGCTACCGGGACACGAGCTCCTACAATGAGCAGTTCTTC. Encoded protein: CASSYRDTSSYNEQFF.

This chain links TRBV19 with TRBJ1-1; D is possibly TRBD1 (5 bases). The CDR3 length is 16 residues. V was cut by 7 bases and J by 5 bases, with 23 bases left in between. In germline, CDR1 is LNHDA, CDR2 SQIVND (reference sequence). DNA for the CDR3: TGTGCCAGTACCTACCCAAGGGGTAGGGGAACAACTGAAGCTTTCTTT. Encoded protein: CASTYPRGRGTTEAFF.

The rearrangement joins TRBV27 to TRBJ1-5; no reliable D call. The CDR3 length is 14 residues. Germline CDR1 MNHEY, CDR2 SMNVEV (reference sequence). V shed 2 bases and J shed 6 bases, with 11 bases lying between them. The CDR3 protein is CASSLGENGQPQHF. Here the CDR3 DNA reads TGTGCCAGCAGTTTAGGGGAAAATGGTCAGCCCCAGCATTTT.